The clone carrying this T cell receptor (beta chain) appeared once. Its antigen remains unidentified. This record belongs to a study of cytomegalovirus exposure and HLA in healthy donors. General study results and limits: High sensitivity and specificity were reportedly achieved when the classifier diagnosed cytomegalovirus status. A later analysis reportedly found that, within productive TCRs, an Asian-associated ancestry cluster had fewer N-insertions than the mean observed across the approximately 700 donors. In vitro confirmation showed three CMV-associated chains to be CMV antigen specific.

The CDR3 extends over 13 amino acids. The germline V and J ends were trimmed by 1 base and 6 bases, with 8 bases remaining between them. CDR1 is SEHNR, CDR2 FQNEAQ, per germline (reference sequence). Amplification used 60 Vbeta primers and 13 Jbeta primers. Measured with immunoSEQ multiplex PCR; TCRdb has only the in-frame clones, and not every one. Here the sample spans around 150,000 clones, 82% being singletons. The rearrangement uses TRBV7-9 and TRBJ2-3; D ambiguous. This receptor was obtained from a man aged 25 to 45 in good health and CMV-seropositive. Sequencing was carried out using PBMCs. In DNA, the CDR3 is TGTGCCAGCAGCTTAGGGCTAGTTGATACGCAGTATTTT. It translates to CASSLGLVDTQYF.